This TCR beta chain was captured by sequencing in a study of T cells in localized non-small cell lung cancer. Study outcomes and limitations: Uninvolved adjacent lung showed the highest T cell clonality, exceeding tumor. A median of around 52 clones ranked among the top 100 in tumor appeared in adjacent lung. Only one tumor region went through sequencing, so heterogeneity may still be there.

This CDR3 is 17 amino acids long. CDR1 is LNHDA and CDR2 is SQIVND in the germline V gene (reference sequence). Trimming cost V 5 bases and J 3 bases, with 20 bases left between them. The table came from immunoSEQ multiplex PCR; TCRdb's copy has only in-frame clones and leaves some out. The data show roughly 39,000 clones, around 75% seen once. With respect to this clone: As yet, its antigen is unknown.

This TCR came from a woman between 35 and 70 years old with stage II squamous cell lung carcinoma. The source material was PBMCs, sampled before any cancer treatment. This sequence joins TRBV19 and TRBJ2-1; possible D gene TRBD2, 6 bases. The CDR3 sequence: CASSVGVAGPLYNEQFF. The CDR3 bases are TGTGCCAGTAGTGTTGGAGTGGCGGGACCCCTCTACAATGAGCAGTTCTTC. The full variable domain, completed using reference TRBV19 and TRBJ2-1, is DGGITQSPKYLFRKEGQNVTLSCEQNLNHDAMYWYRQDPGQGLRLIYYSQIVNDFQKGDIAEGYSVSREKKESFPLTVTSAQKNPTAFYLCASSVGVAGPLYNEQFFGPGTRLTVL.